These 2 T cell receptor beta chains were all obtained from the same sample, sequenced in a study of CD8 T cells in Susac syndrome. cDNA came from roughly 0.5 to 1 ug RNA primed by random hexamers. Via MiXCR, TCRdb re-called the immunoSEQ multiplex PCR reads, giving one row per CDR3 protein. The sample holds about 190,000 distinct CDR3 sequences; approximately 95% are singletons and the top ten take approximately 0.16%. Sequenced: CD8+ T cells from PBMCs. These receptors all stem from a human donor with Susac syndrome.

The V call is TRBV3-1, the J call TRBJ1-5; D is undetermined. V dropped 0 bases and J dropped 4 bases, with 10 bases sitting between them. Germline assignment: CDR1 LGHDT and CDR2 YNNKEL (reference sequence). The CDR3 contains 15 residues. The CDR3, as DNA: TGTGCCAGCAGCCAAGATTCCAGGTCTAATCAGCCCCAGCATTTT. This translates into CASSQDSRSNQPQHF.

V is TRBV10-3 and J is TRBJ2-3; 11 positions match TRBD2. J lost 2 bases, V lost 10 bases, and 8 bases had no gene match. The CDR3 is 15 residues long. Germline values: CDR1 ENHRY, CDR2 SYGVKD. Here the CDR3 DNA reads TGTGCCACCGCGATGACTAGCGGGAACACAGATACGCAGTATTTT. Amino acid sequence: CATAMTSGNTDTQYF.